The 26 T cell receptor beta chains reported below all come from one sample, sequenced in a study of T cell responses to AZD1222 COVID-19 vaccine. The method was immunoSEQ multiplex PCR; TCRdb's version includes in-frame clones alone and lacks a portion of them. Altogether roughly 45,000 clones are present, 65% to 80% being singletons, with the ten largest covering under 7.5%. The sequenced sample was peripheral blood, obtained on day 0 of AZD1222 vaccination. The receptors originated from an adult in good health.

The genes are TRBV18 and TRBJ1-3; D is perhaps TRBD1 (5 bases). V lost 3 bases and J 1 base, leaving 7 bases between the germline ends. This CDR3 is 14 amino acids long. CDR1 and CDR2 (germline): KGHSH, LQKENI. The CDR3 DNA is TGTGCCAGCTCACCGGCAGGGTCTGGAAACACCATATATTTT. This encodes CASSPAGSGNTIYF. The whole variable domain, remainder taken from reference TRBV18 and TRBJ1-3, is NAGVMQNPRHLVRRRGQEARLRCSPMKGHSHVYWYRQLPEEGLKFMVYLQKENIIDESGMPKERFSAEFPKEGPSILRIQQVVRGDSAAYFCASSPAGSGNTIYFGEGSWLTVV.

CDR3: CASSHGTDFYGYTF. CDR3 in DNA: TGTGCCAGCAGCCACGGGACAGATTTTTATGGCTACACCTTC. The chain couples TRBV7-2 to TRBJ1-2; 7 bases match TRBD1. Germline V gives CDR1 SGHTA, CDR2 FQGNSA. J was trimmed by 5 bases and V by 5 bases; bases with no gene match: 8. The CDR3 loop spans 14 amino acids.

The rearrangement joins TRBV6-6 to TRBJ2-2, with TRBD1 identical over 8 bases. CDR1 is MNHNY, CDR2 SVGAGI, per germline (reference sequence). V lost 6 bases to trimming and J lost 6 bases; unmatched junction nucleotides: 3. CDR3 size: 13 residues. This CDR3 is CASRPQGAGELFF. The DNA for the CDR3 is TGTGCCAGCAGACCACAGGGGGCCGGGGAGCTGTTTTTT.

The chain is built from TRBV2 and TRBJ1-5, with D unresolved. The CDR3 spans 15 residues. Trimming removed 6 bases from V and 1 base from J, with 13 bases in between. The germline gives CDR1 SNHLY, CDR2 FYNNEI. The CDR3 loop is CASSPGSLSNQPQHF. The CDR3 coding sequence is TGTGCCAGCAGCCCGGGATCCTTAAGCAATCAGCCCCAGCATTTT.

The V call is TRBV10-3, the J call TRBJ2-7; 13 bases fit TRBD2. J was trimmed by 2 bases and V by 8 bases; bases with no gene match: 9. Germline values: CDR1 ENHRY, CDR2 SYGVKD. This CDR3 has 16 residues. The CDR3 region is CAIASPGLAGTYEQYF. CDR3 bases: TGTGCCATCGCTTCGCCGGGACTAGCGGGGACCTACGAGCAGTACTTC.

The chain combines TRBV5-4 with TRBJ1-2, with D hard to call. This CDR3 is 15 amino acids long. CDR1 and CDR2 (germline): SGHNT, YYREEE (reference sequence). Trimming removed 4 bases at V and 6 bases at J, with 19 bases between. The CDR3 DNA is TGTGCCAGCAGCCTTAGCGGACTCTACGGGGATGGCTACACCTTC. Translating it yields CASSLSGLYGDGYTF.

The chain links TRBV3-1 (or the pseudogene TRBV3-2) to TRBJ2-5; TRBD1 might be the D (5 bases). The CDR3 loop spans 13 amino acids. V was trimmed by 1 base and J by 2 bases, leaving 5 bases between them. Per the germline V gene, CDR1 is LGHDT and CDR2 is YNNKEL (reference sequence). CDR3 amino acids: CASSQGQQETQYF. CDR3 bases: TGTGCCAGCAGCCAAGGACAGCAAGAGACCCAGTACTTC.

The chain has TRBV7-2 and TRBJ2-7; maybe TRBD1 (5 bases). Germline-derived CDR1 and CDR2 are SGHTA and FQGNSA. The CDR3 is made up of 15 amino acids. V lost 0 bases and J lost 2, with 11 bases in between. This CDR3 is CASSLAWGRTYEQYF. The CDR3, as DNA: TGTGCCAGCAGCTTAGCCTGGGGCAGGACCTACGAGCAGTACTTC.

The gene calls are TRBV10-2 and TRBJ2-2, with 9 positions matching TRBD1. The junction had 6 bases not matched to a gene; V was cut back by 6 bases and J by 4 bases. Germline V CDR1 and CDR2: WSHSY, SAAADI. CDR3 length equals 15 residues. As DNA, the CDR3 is TGCGCCAGCAGCGGGACAGGGTCGAGCACCGGGGAGCTGTTTTTT. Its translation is CASSGTGSSTGELFF.

The CDR3 coding sequence is TGCGCCAGCAGCCAAGGACTGGATGGAAACACCATATATTTT. Amino acids: CASSQGLDGNTIYF. The chain combines TRBV5-1 with TRBJ1-3; no clear D gene. The CDR3 contains 14 residues. Trimming left V 4 bases short and J 3 bases short, with 11 bases between. Germline V gene data show CDR1 as SGHRS and CDR2 as YFSETQ.

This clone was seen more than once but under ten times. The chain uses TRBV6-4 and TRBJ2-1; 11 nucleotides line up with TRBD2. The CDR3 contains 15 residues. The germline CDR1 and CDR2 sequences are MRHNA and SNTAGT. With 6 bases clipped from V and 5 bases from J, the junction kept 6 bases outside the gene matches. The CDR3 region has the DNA TGTGCCAGCAGCCGACTAGCGGGGACCGACAATGAGCAGTTCTTC. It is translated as CASSRLAGTDNEQFF.

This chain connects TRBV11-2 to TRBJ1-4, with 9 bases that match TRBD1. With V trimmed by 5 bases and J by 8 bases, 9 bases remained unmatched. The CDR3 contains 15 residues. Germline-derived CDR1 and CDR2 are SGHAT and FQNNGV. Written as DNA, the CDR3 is TGTGCCAGCAGCGACCCGGGACAGGGAGTCGAAAAACTGTTTTTT. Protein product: CASSDPGQGVEKLFF.

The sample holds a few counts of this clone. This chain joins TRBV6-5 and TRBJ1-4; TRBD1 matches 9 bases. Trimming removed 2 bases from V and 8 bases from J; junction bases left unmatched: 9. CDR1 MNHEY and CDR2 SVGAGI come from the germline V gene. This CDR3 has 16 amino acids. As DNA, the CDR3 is TGTGCCAGCAGTTACAGGTGGGGACAGGGCAACGAAAAACTGTTTTTT. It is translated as CASSYRWGQGNEKLFF.

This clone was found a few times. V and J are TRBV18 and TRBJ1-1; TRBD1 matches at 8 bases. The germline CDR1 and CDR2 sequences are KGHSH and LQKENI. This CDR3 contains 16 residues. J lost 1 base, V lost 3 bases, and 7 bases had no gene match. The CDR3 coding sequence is TGTGCCAGCTCACCGGGAGCAGGGGGCCCGAACACTGAAGCTTTCTTT. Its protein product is CASSPGAGGPNTEAFF.

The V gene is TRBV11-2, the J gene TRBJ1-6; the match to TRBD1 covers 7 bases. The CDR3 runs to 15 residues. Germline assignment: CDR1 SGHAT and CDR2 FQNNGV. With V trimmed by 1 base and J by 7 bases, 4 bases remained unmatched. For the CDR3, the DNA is TGTGCCAGCAGCTTAGGGGGACAGACAAATTCACCCCTCCACTTT. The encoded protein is CASSLGGQTNSPLHF.

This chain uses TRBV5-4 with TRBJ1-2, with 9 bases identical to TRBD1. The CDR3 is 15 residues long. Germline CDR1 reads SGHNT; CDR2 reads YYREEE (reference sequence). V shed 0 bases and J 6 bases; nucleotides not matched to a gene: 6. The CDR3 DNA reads TGTGCCAGCAGCTTGGTTGTTCGACAGGGGGATGGCTACACCTTC. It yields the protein CASSLVVRQGDGYTF.

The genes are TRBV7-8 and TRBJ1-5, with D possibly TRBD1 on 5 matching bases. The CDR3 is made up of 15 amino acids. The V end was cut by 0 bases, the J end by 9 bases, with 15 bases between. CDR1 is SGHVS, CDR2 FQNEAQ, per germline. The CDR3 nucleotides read TGTGCCAGCAGCTTAGCCGGGGCAGCCATAGGGCCCCAGCATTTT. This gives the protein CASSLAGAAIGPQHF.

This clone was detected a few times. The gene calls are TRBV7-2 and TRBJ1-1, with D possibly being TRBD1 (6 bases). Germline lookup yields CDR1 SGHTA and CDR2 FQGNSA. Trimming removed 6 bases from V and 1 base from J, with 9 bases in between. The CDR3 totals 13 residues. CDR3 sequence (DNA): TGTGCCAGCAGGGACAGAGCGAACACTGAAGCTTTCTTT. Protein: CASRDRANTEAFF.

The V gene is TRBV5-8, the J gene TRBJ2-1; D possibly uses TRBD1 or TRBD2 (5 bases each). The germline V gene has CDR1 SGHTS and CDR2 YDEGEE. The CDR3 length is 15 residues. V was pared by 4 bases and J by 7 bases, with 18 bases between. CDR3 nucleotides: TGTGCCAGCAGCGTGTCAGGAGGATGGGGGAATGAGCAGTTCTTC. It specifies CASSVSGGWGNEQFF.

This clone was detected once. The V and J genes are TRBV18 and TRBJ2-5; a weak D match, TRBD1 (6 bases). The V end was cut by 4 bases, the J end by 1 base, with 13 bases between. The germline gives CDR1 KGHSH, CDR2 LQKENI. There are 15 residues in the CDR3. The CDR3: CASSQDRQPQETQYF. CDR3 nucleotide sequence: TGTGCCAGCTCACAAGACAGGCAACCCCAAGAGACCCAGTACTTC.

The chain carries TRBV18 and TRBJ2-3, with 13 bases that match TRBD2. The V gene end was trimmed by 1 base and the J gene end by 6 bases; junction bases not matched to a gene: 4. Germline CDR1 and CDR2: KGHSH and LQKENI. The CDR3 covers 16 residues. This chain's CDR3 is CASSPRGTSGADTQYF. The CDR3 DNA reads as TGTGCCAGCTCACCACGGGGGACTAGCGGGGCGGATACGCAGTATTTT.

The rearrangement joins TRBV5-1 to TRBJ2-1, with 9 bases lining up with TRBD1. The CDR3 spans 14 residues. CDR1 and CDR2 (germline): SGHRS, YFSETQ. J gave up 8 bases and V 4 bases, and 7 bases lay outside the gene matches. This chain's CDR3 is CASSEQGAGDEQFF. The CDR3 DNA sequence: TGCGCCAGCAGCGAACAGGGGGCAGGCGATGAGCAGTTCTTC.

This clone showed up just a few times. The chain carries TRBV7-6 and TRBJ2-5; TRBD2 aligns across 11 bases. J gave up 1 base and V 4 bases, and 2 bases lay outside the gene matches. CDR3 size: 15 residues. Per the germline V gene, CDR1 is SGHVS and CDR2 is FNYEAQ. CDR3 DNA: TGTGCCAGCAGCTCCCTAGCGGGGGGCCAAGAGACCCAGTACTTC. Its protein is CASSSLAGGQETQYF.

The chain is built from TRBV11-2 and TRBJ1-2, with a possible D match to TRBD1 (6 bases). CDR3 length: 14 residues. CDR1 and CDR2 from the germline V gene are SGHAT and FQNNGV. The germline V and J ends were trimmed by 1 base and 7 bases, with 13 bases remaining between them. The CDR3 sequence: CASSLGRGWSGYTF. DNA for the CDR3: TGTGCCAGCAGCTTAGGGAGGGGGTGGAGTGGCTACACCTTC.

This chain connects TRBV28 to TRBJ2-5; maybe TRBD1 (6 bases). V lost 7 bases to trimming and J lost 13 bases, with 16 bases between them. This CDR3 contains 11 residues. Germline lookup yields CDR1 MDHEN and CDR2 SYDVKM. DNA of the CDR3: TGTGCCAGCAAGACTACAGGGCTTCTGTACTTC. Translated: CASKTTGLLYF.

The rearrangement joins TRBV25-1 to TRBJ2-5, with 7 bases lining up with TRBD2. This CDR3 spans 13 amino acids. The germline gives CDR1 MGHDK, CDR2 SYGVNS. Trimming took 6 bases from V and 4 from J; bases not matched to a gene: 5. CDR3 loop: CASRRWGGETQYF. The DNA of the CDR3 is TGTGCCAGCAGAAGATGGGGGGGAGAGACCCAGTACTTC. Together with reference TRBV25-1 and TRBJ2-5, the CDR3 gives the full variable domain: EADIYQTPRYLVIGTGKKITLECSQTMGHDKMYWYQQDPGMELHLIHYSYGVNSTEKGDLSSESTVSRIRTEHFPLTLESARPSHTSQYLCASRRWGGETQYFGPGTRLLVL.